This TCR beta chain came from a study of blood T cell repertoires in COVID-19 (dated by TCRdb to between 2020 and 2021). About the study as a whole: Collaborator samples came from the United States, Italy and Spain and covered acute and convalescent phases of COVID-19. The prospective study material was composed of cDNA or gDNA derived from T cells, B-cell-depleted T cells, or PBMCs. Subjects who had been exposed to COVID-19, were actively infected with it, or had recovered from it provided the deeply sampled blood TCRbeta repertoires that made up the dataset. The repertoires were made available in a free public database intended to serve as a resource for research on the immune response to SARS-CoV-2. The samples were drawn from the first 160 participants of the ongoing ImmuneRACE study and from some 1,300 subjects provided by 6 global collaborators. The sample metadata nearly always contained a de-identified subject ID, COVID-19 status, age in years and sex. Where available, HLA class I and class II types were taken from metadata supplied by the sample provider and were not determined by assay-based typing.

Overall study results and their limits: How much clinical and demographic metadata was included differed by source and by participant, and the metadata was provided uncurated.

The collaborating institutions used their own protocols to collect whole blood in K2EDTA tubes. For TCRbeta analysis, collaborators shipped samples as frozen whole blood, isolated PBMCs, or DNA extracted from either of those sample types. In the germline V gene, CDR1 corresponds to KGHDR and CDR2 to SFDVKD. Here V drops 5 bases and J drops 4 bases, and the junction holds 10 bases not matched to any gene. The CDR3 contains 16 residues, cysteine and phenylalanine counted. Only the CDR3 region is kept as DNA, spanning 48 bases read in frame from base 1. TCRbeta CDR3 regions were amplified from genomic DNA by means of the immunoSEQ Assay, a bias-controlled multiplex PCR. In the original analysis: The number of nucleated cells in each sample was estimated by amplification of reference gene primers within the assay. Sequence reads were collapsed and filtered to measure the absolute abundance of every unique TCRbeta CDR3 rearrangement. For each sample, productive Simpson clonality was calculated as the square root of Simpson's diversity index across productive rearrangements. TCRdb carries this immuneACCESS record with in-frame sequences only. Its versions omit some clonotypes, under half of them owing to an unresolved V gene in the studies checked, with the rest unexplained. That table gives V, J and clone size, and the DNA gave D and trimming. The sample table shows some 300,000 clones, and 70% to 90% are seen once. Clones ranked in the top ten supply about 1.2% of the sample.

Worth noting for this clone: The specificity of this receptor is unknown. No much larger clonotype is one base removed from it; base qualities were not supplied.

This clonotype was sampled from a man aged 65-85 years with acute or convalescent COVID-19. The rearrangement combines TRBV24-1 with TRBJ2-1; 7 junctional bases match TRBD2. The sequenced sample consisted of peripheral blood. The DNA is TGTGCCACCAGTGTGCACGAGCGGGATGGGTACAATGAGCAGTTCTTC. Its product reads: CATSVHERDGYNEQFF.